One sample yielded the 17 T cell receptor beta chains listed below, sequenced in a study of cytomegalovirus exposure and HLA in healthy donors (dated by TCRdb to between 2016 and 2019). Library prep was done by the immunoSEQ multiplex PCR assay. For the multiplex PCR, a mixture combining 60 forward primers for TCR Vbeta segments and 13 reverse primers for TCR Jbeta segments was used. TCRdb re-hosts the immuneACCESS table, in-frame sequences only. Its copies lack some clones; in the studies checked, an unresolved V gene accounts for under half of them, and the cause for the rest is not known. This sample's table contains 75,000 to 100,000 clones. The ten largest clones capture 1.5% of the sample. The specimen was PBMCs. All receptors derive from a woman aged 60 to 75 in good health and CMV-seronegative.

The chain recombines TRBV5-4 with TRBJ2-3; 10 bases map to TRBD2. V was clipped by 4 bases and J by 6 bases; unmatched bases: 11. There are 16 residues in the CDR3. In germline, CDR1 is SGHNT, CDR2 YYREEE (reference sequence). The CDR3 loop reads CASSPGTSAWGDTQYF. CDR3 nucleotide sequence: TGTGCCAGCAGCCCAGGGACTAGCGCCTGGGGTGATACGCAGTATTTT.

The chain is built from TRBV28 and TRBJ1-1; D unclear. The CDR3 sequence is 13 residues long. Germline V CDR1 and CDR2: MDHEN, SYDVKM. V was cut by 5 bases and J by 1 base, with 8 bases left in between. The CDR3 DNA reads as TGTGCCAGCAGTACAACAACGAACACTGAAGCTTTCTTT. Encoded protein: CASSTTTNTEAFF. Drawing the rest from reference TRBV28 and TRBJ1-1, the complete variable domain is DVKVTQSSRYLVKRTGEKVFLECVQDMDHENMFWYRQDPGLGLRLIYFSYDVKMKEKGDIPEGYSVSREKKERFSLILESASTNQTSMYLCASSTTTNTEAFFGQGTRLTVV.

The chain joins TRBV29-1 to TRBJ2-5; 7 bases map to TRBD2. J was trimmed by 5 bases and V by 6 bases; bases with no gene match: 12. CDR1 is SQVTM and CDR2 is ANQGSEA in the germline V gene. The CDR3 spans 14 residues. CDR3 sequence reads: CSVELAGGMETQYF. The CDR3 DNA is TGCAGCGTCGAGCTCGCCGGGGGGATGGAGACCCAGTACTTC. Together with reference TRBV29-1 and TRBJ2-5, the CDR3 gives the full variable domain: SAVISQKPSRDICQRGTSLTIQCQVDSQVTMMFWYRQQPGQSLTLIATANQGSEATYESGFVIDKFPISRPNLTFSTLTVSNMSPEDSSIYLCSVELAGGMETQYFGPGTRLLVL.

This chain connects TRBV7-3 to TRBJ2-1; D may be TRBD1 (6 bases). Per the germline V gene, CDR1 is SGHTA and CDR2 is FQGTGA. The CDR3 loop spans 16 amino acids. V was shortened by 0 bases and J by 0 bases, with 9 bases between the two germline ends. This CDR3 is CASSLTWGPSYNEQFF. As DNA, the CDR3 is TGTGCCAGCAGCTTAACATGGGGGCCCTCCTACAATGAGCAGTTCTTC.

Written as DNA, the CDR3 is TGTGCCAGCATTCCTCCAGTCGGGCGGGAAAACTATGGCTACACCTTC. Protein product: CASIPPVGRENYGYTF. This rearrangement joins TRBV6-4 to TRBJ1-2; D gene uncertain. CDR3 length: 16 amino acids. CDR1 is MRHNA and CDR2 is SNTAGT in the germline V gene. V lost 7 bases, J lost 2 bases, and 20 bases lay in between.

The V and J genes are TRBV27 and TRBJ2-2, with 10 bases identical to TRBD2. V lost 5 bases and J lost 0; bases outside the gene matches: 12. CDR3 length equals 19 residues. From germline, CDR1 is MNHEY and CDR2 SMNVEV (reference sequence). CDR3 coding DNA: TGTGCCAGCAGTCCCCCCCCCGGACTAGCGGCACCGAACACCGGGGAGCTGTTTTTT. Its protein product is CASSPPPGLAAPNTGELFF.

This chain connects TRBV18 to TRBJ1-3, with TRBD1 matching over 8 bases. This CDR3 region has 14 residues. The junction had 6 bases not matched to a gene; V was cut back by 4 bases and J by 7 bases. Germline-derived CDR1 and CDR2 are KGHSH and LQKENI. CDR3 residues: CASSQKGQANTIYF. DNA for the CDR3: TGTGCCAGCTCACAAAAGGGACAGGCCAACACCATATATTTT. Combining the CDR3 with reference TRBV18 and TRBJ1-3 gives the whole variable domain NAGVMQNPRHLVRRRGQEARLRCSPMKGHSHVYWYRQLPEEGLKFMVYLQKENIIDESGMPKERFSAEFPKEGPSILRIQQVVRGDSAAYFCASSQKGQANTIYFGEGSWLTVV.

The chain combines TRBV15 with TRBJ2-1; 7 bases align to TRBD2. This CDR3 has 16 amino acids. With V trimmed by 2 bases and J by 1 base, 5 bases remained unmatched. CDR1 is LNHNV and CDR2 is YYDKDF in the germline V gene (reference sequence). CDR3 region: CATSRPPSGSYNEQFF. In DNA, the CDR3 is TGTGCCACCAGCAGACCGCCTAGCGGATCCTACAATGAGCAGTTCTTC.

V and J are TRBV18 and TRBJ2-7, with D perhaps matching TRBD1 (5 bases). CDR1 is KGHSH, CDR2 LQKENI, per germline. There are 15 residues in the CDR3. Trimming cost V 3 bases and J 2 bases, with 14 bases left between them. CDR3 in amino acids: CASSPFRDSPYEQYF. CDR3 nucleotide sequence: TGTGCCAGCTCACCCTTCCGAGACAGCCCCTACGAGCAGTACTTC.

The CDR3 DNA reads as TGTGCCAGCAGCTTTCGGGGACTAGCGAACTACAATGAGCAGTTCTTC. The encoded protein is CASSFRGLANYNEQFF. V is TRBV5-6 and J is TRBJ2-1; 10 bases line up with TRBD2. The germline V gene encodes CDR1 SGHDT and CDR2 YYEEEE. The CDR3 has 16 residues. V lost 2 bases, J lost 3 bases, and 5 bases stayed unmatched.

This rearrangement joins TRBV28 to TRBJ1-2, with D maybe TRBD1 (5 bases). Per germline, CDR1 MDHEN and CDR2 SYDVKM. The V end was cut by 10 bases, the J end by 5 bases, with 20 bases between. This CDR3 region has 14 residues. CDR3 region: CATTIGARKYGYTF. The CDR3, as DNA: TGTGCCACGACAATAGGGGCTCGAAAGTATGGCTACACCTTC.

The rearrangement links TRBV2 to TRBJ1-5; 9 positions match TRBD1. The CDR3 covers 20 residues. Germline lookup yields CDR1 SNHLY and CDR2 FYNNEI. The V gene end was trimmed by 7 bases and the J gene end by 3 bases; junction bases not matched to a gene: 22. The DNA of the CDR3 is TGTGCCAGCAAGGGGACAGGGAGTGGCGTTAGGGGGGACTACAATCAGCCCCAGCATTTT. Translation gives CASKGTGSGVRGDYNQPQHF.

The V and J genes are TRBV5-4 and TRBJ1-1, with 8 bases matching TRBD1. The CDR3 spans 14 residues. The germline V gene has CDR1 SGHNT and CDR2 YYREEE (reference sequence). V shed 4 bases and J 5 bases; nucleotides not matched to a gene: 7. The CDR3 bases are TGTGCCAGCAGCCAACAAACAGGGGGTACTGAAGCTTTCTTT. It yields the protein CASSQQTGGTEAFF.

The V call is TRBV6-5, the J call TRBJ2-7, with D maybe TRBD2 (5 bases). This CDR3 contains 10 residues. V was trimmed by 7 bases and J by 6 bases, leaving 7 bases between them. Germline V gene lookup returns CDR1 MNHEY and CDR2 SVGAGI. Written as DNA, the CDR3 is TGTGCCAGCACCGGGATCGAGCAGTACTTC. As protein: CASTGIEQYF.

This sequence joins TRBV28 and TRBJ2-7; D may be TRBD2 (5 bases). From germline, CDR1 is MDHEN and CDR2 SYDVKM. Trimming pared 3 bases from V and 2 bases from J, leaving 11 bases between. This CDR3 region has 14 residues. CDR3 in DNA: TGTGCCAGCAGTTTCCCGGACGGGACCTACGAGCAGTACTTC. This codes for CASSFPDGTYEQYF.

The V call is TRBV10-3, the J call TRBJ2-3, with 8 positions matching TRBD2. Germline V gene sequence: CDR1 ENHRY, CDR2 SYGVKD. The V gene end was trimmed by 3 bases and the J gene end by 3 bases; junction bases not matched to a gene: 2. This CDR3 region has 14 residues. The DNA for the CDR3 is TGTGCCATCAGTGAACTAGCGGCGACAGATACGCAGTATTTT. Translated: CAISELAATDTQYF.

V usage is TRBV18 and J usage is TRBJ1-5, with 11 bases aligning to TRBD1. CDR1 and CDR2 from the germline V gene are KGHSH and LQKENI. CDR3 size: 15 residues. Trimming cost V 5 bases and J 4 bases; bases outside gene matches: 4. The CDR3 nucleotides read TGTGCCAGCTCAACGGGGACAGGGGGGAATCAGCCCCAGCATTTT. This encodes CASSTGTGGNQPQHF.